The 27 T cell receptor beta chains below come from one sample, sequenced in a study of blood T cell repertoires in COVID-19 (TCRdb year 2020). Libraries were constructed by the immunoSEQ multiplex PCR assay. TCRdb carries this immuneACCESS record with in-frame sequences only. Its versions omit some clonotypes, under half of them owing to an unresolved V gene in the studies checked, with the rest unexplained. The sample data list approximately 250,000 clones, and 86% of these were observed just once. 3.6% of the sample belongs to the ten largest clones. What was sequenced was peripheral blood. These receptors were taken from a man between 18 and 29 years old with active or convalescent COVID-19.

The V and J genes are TRBV5-1 and TRBJ2-5; TRBD2 might be the D (5 bases). Germline V CDR1 and CDR2: SGHRS, YFSETQ. The CDR3 sequence is 13 residues long. Deletions cut 4 bases from V and 7 bases from J, with 14 bases between. The CDR3 region has the DNA TGCGCCAGCAGCCCCCGGACTGGCGGGACCCAGTACTTC. Its protein is CASSPRTGGTQYF.

In this sample, this clone turned up a few times. V usage is TRBV28 and J usage is TRBJ1-6; 9 bases agree with TRBD1. This CDR3 has 16 amino acids. Trimming cost V 7 bases and J 8 bases; bases outside gene matches: 12. From germline, CDR1 is MDHEN and CDR2 SYDVKM. CDR3 sequence: CASTSALGQGYSPLHF. As DNA, the CDR3 is TGTGCCAGCACCTCGGCCTTGGGACAGGGTTATTCACCCCTCCACTTT.

The V gene is TRBV19, the J gene TRBJ1-4; tentatively, D is TRBD1 (5 bases). Per the germline V gene, CDR1 is LNHDA and CDR2 is SQIVND (reference sequence). The V end lost 2 bases, the J end lost 7 bases, and 11 bases lay between the germline ends. The CDR3 consists of 14 residues. This CDR3 is CASSILGQGEKLFF. The CDR3 bases are TGTGCCAGTAGTATATTGGGGCAGGGTGAAAAACTGTTTTTT.

The rearrangement uses TRBV13 and TRBJ1-1; no clear D gene. Trimming stripped 0 bases from V and 1 base from J, with 6 bases between. Per germline, CDR1 PRHDT and CDR2 FYEKMQ (reference sequence). The CDR3 loop spans 14 amino acids. The CDR3 DNA follows: TGTGCCAGCAGCTTAGGCGGAGGGAACACTGAAGCTTTCTTT. Translated, it gives CASSLGGGNTEAFF.

The chain is built from TRBV28 and TRBJ2-1; tentatively, D is TRBD2 (6 bases). The CDR3 has 15 residues. Germline CDR1 reads MDHEN; CDR2 reads SYDVKM. Trimming shortened V by 3 bases and J by 7 bases, and 16 bases separated the two germline ends. As DNA, the CDR3 is TGTGCCAGCAGTTTCCTCGGCGGGGTTGGGAATGAGCAGTTCTTC. Residues: CASSFLGGVGNEQFF.

The chain couples TRBV6-5 to TRBJ1-1; D possibly corresponds to TRBD1 (5 bases). The CDR3 consists of 15 residues. Trimming removed 0 bases from V and 10 bases from J, with 18 bases in between. Per the germline V gene, CDR1 is MNHEY and CDR2 is SVGAGI. The CDR3 here is CASSYSGAGGIGAFF. DNA for the CDR3: TGTGCCAGCAGTTACTCCGGGGCTGGCGGGATCGGAGCTTTCTTT.

V and J are TRBV2 and TRBJ1-6, with 10 bases aligning to TRBD1. Germline-derived CDR1 and CDR2 are SNHLY and FYNNEI. V shed 4 bases, J shed 9 bases, and the junction held 15 bases outside the gene matches. CDR3 size: 18 residues. CDR3 DNA: TGTGCCAGCAGTGCCCCCCGACAGGGGGCATGGTTTAGTTCACCCCTCCACTTT. Encoded protein: CASSAPRQGAWFSSPLHF. Variable domain in full (rest from reference TRBV2 and TRBJ1-6): EPEVTQTPSHQVTQMGQEVILRCVPISNHLYFYWYRQILGQKVEFLVSFYNNEISEKSEIFDDQFSVERPDGSNFTLKIRSTKLEDSAMYFCASSAPRQGAWFSSPLHFGNGTRLTVT.

The count of this clone is one. The chain couples TRBV3-1 (or the pseudogene TRBV3-2) to TRBJ2-1; weak D call: TRBD1 (6 bases). Trimming took off 4 bases at V and 10 bases at J, with 11 bases between the two ends. The CDR3 totals 12 residues. The V gene's germline CDR1 is LGHDT and CDR2 YNNKEL (reference sequence). The CDR3 coding sequence is TGTGCCAGCAGCCCTACAGGGAACGAGCAGTTCTTC. This gives the protein CASSPTGNEQFF.

This chain joins TRBV3-1 (or the pseudogene TRBV3-2) and TRBJ2-7; D uncertain. The CDR3 has 13 amino acids. V was trimmed by 2 bases and J by 3 bases, leaving 8 bases between them. The germline V gene encodes CDR1 LGHDT and CDR2 YNNKEL (reference sequence). This CDR3 reads CASSQTPHYEQYF. The CDR3, as DNA: TGTGCCAGCAGCCAAACACCACACTACGAGCAGTACTTC.

V usage is TRBV6-5 and J usage is TRBJ2-7; D might be TRBD2 (5 bases). Germline CDR1 is MNHEY and CDR2 is SVGAGI. This CDR3 region has 12 residues. Between the trimmed V and J ends, which lost 0 bases and 7 bases, there was a span of 7 bases. Written as DNA, the CDR3 is TGTGCCAGCAGTTACTCCGGGGTGGAGCAGTACTTC. It codes for CASSYSGVEQYF.

The rearrangement uses TRBV7-8 and TRBJ2-1, with 7 bases aligning to TRBD2. The CDR3 is made up of 14 amino acids. V lost 1 base and J lost 6; bases outside the gene matches: 3. The germline V gene encodes CDR1 SGHVS and CDR2 FQNEAQ. CDR3 loop: CASSLVGGTNEQFF. The CDR3 DNA follows: TGTGCCAGCAGCTTAGTGGGGGGGACCAATGAGCAGTTCTTC.

The chain joins TRBV3-1 (or the pseudogene TRBV3-2) to TRBJ2-1; the D is unclear. V was shortened by 1 base and J by 12 bases, with 7 bases between the two germline ends. CDR3 length: 11 residues. CDR1 and CDR2 (germline): LGHDT, YNNKEL (reference sequence). CDR3 protein: CASSQAFGQFF. Written as DNA, the CDR3 is TGTGCCAGCAGCCAAGCGTTCGGGCAGTTCTTC.

The rearrangement links TRBV4-2 to TRBJ1-6, with TRBD1 matching over 9 bases. The CDR3 has 16 amino acids. The trim removed 0 bases at V and 10 bases at J, leaving 7 bases unmatched. Germline lookup yields CDR1 LGHNA and CDR2 YNFKEQ. The CDR3: CASSQEPGQGSSPLHF. The CDR3 DNA is TGTGCCAGCAGCCAAGAGCCGGGACAGGGATCCTCACCCCTCCACTTT.

This chain connects TRBV12-3 or TRBV12-4 to TRBJ1-5; no clear D gene. The CDR3 runs 13 residues. Trimming removed 8 bases from V and 0 bases from J, with 8 bases in between. CDR3 amino acids: CASGILSNQPQHF. The CDR3 region has the DNA TGTGCCAGCGGTATACTTAGCAATCAGCCCCAGCATTTT.

The genes are TRBV2 and TRBJ2-7; the match to TRBD2 covers 10 bases. The V segment lost 2 bases and the J segment 7 bases; nucleotides outside the gene matches: 8. The CDR3 totals 15 residues. Germline V gives CDR1 SNHLY, CDR2 FYNNEI. Written as DNA, the CDR3 is TGTGCCAGCAGTGAATTTCGGGGGACTAGCGCTGAGCAGTACTTC. Its translation is CASSEFRGTSAEQYF.

The rearrangement joins TRBV19 to TRBJ1-1, with D unresolved. Germline CDR1 reads LNHDA; CDR2 reads SQIVND (reference sequence). V dropped 1 base and J dropped 6 bases, with 3 bases sitting between them. CDR3 size: 11 residues. CDR3 in amino acids: CASSIGAEAFF. CDR3 DNA sequence: TGTGCCAGTAGTATAGGCGCTGAAGCTTTCTTT.

The CDR3 DNA follows: TGTGCCAGCAGCCCCGAAGGAGCGGCCTACAATGAGCAGTTCTTC. This codes for CASSPEGAAYNEQFF. The J gene is TRBJ2-1, the V gene TRBV7-3, with D possibly TRBD2 on 5 matching bases. The V gene's germline CDR1 is SGHTA and CDR2 FQGTGA. V was cut by 5 bases and J by 2 bases, with 13 bases left in between. The CDR3 runs 15 residues. Full variable domain (outside the CDR3, taken from reference TRBV7-3 and TRBJ2-1): GAGVSQTPSNKVTEKGKYVELRCDPISGHTALYWYRQSLGQGPEFLIYFQGTGAADDSGLPNDRFFAVRPEGSVSTLKIQRTERGDSAVYLCASSPEGAAYNEQFFGPGTRLTVL.

The V and J genes are TRBV6-4 and TRBJ1-4; 9 nucleotides line up with TRBD1. V lost 0 bases and J lost 5; bases outside the gene matches: 4. Germline CDR1 MRHNA, CDR2 SNTAGT. This CDR3 contains 16 residues. In DNA form, the CDR3 reads TGTGCCAGCAGTGACTCCCCGGACAGGGGAAATGAAAAACTGTTTTTT. Translating it yields CASSDSPDRGNEKLFF.

This clone has just a few counts. The genes are TRBV23-1 and TRBJ2-7, with TRBD1 identical over 9 bases. TRBV23-1 is annotated as an ORF whose role is uncertain. V gave up 2 bases and J gave up 4 bases; unmatched junction bases: 9. The CDR3 spans 16 residues. The CDR3 region has the DNA TGCGCCAGCAGTCAACCAGACAGGGGGAAGTGGTACGAGCAGTACTTC. As protein: CASSQPDRGKWYEQYF.

The chain uses TRBV27 and TRBJ1-6, with D possibly matching TRBD1 (5 bases). The CDR3 is 16 amino acids. The germline gives CDR1 MNHEY, CDR2 SMNVEV (reference sequence). V was trimmed by 2 bases and J by 14 bases, leaving 22 bases between them. In DNA, the CDR3 is TGTGCCAGCAGTTTAAAGGGGCCCAATGGGGCGGCGGCCCTCCACTTT. The encoded protein is CASSLKGPNGAAALHF.

This sequence joins TRBV27 and TRBJ1-5, with TRBD1 matching 7 bases. This CDR3 is 12 amino acids long. Germline lookup yields CDR1 MNHEY and CDR2 SMNVEV (reference sequence). The junction had 0 bases not matched to a gene; V was cut back by 8 bases and J by 2 bases. Written as DNA, the CDR3 is TGTGCCAGCGGACAGGGCAATCAGCCCCAGCATTTT. Residues: CASGQGNQPQHF.

The chain uses TRBV3-1 (or the pseudogene TRBV3-2) and TRBJ1-4; D gene ambiguous. CDR3 length: 13 amino acids. Germline CDR1 and CDR2: LGHDT and YNNKEL (reference sequence). V was clipped by 4 bases and J by 0 bases, with 3 bases between them. The CDR3 bases are TGTGCCAGCAGCCTTACAACTAATGAAAAACTGTTTTTT. It is translated as CASSLTTNEKLFF.

The V and J genes are TRBV5-1 and TRBJ1-1; no firm D call. Trimming removed 3 bases from V and 2 bases from J, with 8 bases in between. Germline-derived CDR1 and CDR2 are SGHRS and YFSETQ. The CDR3 contains 13 residues. The CDR3 region is CASSSTTNTEAFF. The CDR3 nucleotides are TGCGCCAGCAGCTCGACAACAAACACTGAAGCTTTCTTT. Together with reference TRBV5-1 and TRBJ1-1, the CDR3 gives the full variable domain: KAGVTQTPRYLIKTRGQQVTLSCSPISGHRSVSWYQQTPGQGLQFLFEYFSETQRNKGNFPGRFSGRQFSNSRSEMNVSTLELGDSALYLCASSSTTNTEAFFGQGTRLTVV.

V usage is TRBV6-5 and J usage is TRBJ2-7; 8 bases line up with TRBD1. V shed 8 bases and J 0 bases; nucleotides not matched to a gene: 9. Germline lookup yields CDR1 MNHEY and CDR2 SVGAGI. The CDR3 spans 15 residues. The CDR3 nucleotides read TGTGCCAGCGCTGGGACAGGTCCTCCCTCCTACGAGCAGTACTTC. Its protein product is CASAGTGPPSYEQYF.

The J gene is TRBJ1-5, the V gene TRBV2; weak D call: TRBD1 (5 bases). Germline loops: CDR1 SNHLY, CDR2 FYNNEI. The V gene lost 6 bases and the J gene lost 5 bases, with 17 bases spanning the gap. The CDR3 runs 15 residues. CDR3 in amino acids: CASRVRTTPYQPQHF. CDR3 nucleotide sequence: TGTGCCAGCAGAGTAAGGACAACACCATATCAGCCCCAGCATTTT.

This clone appeared a single time. The chain couples TRBV9 to TRBJ2-3, with 8 bases lining up with TRBD1. This CDR3 has 16 amino acids. The junction had 7 bases not matched to a gene; V was cut back by 2 bases and J by 2 bases. Per germline, CDR1 SGDLS and CDR2 YYNGEE. The CDR3 sequence is CASSVSGQANTDTQYF. The CDR3 nucleotides are TGTGCCAGCAGCGTCTCGGGACAGGCGAACACAGATACGCAGTATTTT.

The J gene is TRBJ2-6, the V gene TRBV15; weak D call: TRBD2 (6 bases). Between the trimmed V and J ends, which lost 1 base and 2 bases, there was a span of 12 bases. The CDR3 totals 17 residues. Germline V gene data show CDR1 as LNHNV and CDR2 as YYDKDF (reference sequence). The CDR3 DNA is TGTGCCACCAGCAGAGGACCGGAGGGCGCTGGGGCCAACGTCCTGACTTTC. Amino acids: CATSRGPEGAGANVLTF.